This TCR beta chain appears in the sequencing data of a study of shared clonotypes between healthy human individuals. The overall study: Used for every donor were three CD4 naive, three CD4 memory, two CD8 naive and one CD8 memory plate.

This CDR3 is built from 16 residues. Germline V CDR1 and CDR2: SGHVS, FQNEAQ. The ends were cut back, 2 bases at V and 0 bases at J, with 13 bases in the middle. Only in-frame clones appear in the TCRdb table, and some are missing; sequencing was by immunoSEQ multiplex PCR. The table shows roughly 1,500,000 clones, with 97% to 99% occurring only once. As regards this clone: Its antigen is not known.

Study-level results: Among several donors, approximately 5.4% of naive CD4 clonotypes were found in common. Rarefaction showed that sequencing of sorted subsets was incomplete (despite large depth). Across subsets, estimated richness was generally greater for naive than for memory populations.

Sequencing was carried out using naive CD4+ T cells sorted from blood. Indicated subset: CD45RA+ positively selected. The V gene is TRBV7-8, the J gene TRBJ1-1; no clear D. This clonotype was obtained from a man aged 25-45 years in good health. CDR3 bases: TGTGCCAGCAGCTTAATAAGTGGTCTTTTGAACACTGAAGCTTTCTTT. It codes for CASSLISGLLNTEAFF.